This entry describes one T cell receptor beta chain. A few counts support this clone. Its binding antigen is unknown. No base quality information exists; no much larger clone differs at one position. TCRbeta CDR3 regions were amplified from genomic DNA by means of the immunoSEQ Assay, a bias-controlled multiplex PCR. The authors processed their data as follows. Nucleated cell counts per sample were estimated from amplification of reference gene primers within the assay. Sequence reads were collapsed and filtered to measure the absolute abundance of every unique TCRbeta CDR3 rearrangement. For each sample, productive Simpson clonality was calculated by taking the square root of Simpson's diversity index across productive rearrangements. TCRdb carries this immuneACCESS record with in-frame sequences only. Its versions omit some clonotypes, under half of them owing to an unresolved V gene in the studies checked, with the rest unexplained. That table gives V, J and clone size, and the DNA gave D and trimming. Across this sample there are 300,000 to 400,000 clones, with approximately 88% seen only once. The ten largest clones represent less than 5.5% of the sample.

The data originate from a study of blood T cell repertoires in COVID-19 (dated by TCRdb to the early 2020s). For context, the study as a whole: Samples covering the acute and convalescent phases of COVID-19 were provided by collaborators in the United States, Italy and Spain. The material from the prospective study consisted of cDNA or gDNA derived from T cells, B-cell-depleted T cells, or PBMCs. The sample metadata nearly always contained a de-identified subject ID, COVID-19 status, age in years and sex. The samples were drawn from the first 160 participants of the ongoing ImmuneRACE study and from over a thousand subjects provided by 6 global collaborators. The repertoires were released in a freely available public database intended as a resource for research on the immune response to SARS-CoV-2. Subjects who had been exposed to COVID-19, were actively infected with it, or had recovered from it provided the deeply sampled blood TCRbeta repertoires that made up the dataset. Where available, HLA class I and class II types were obtained from metadata supplied by the sample provider rather than from assay-based typing.

The investigation overall reported the following: How much clinical and demographic metadata was included differed by source and by participant, and the metadata was provided uncurated.

Participants in the prospective study were aged roughly 18 to 100 years, lived in approximately 26 United States geographic areas, and enrolled through a virtual design. In the prospective study, participants were assigned to cohorts based on the clinical history participants reported in a screening survey and a study questionnaire. Recovered participants in ImmuneRACE Cohort 3 were defined by two consecutive negative NP/OP PCR tests, clearance by a healthcare professional, or resolution of symptoms. Each participant in the prospective study had whole blood, serum and a nasopharyngeal or oropharyngeal swab collected by mobile phlebotomists. Over a roughly 2-month period, participants in the prospective study had the option of providing additional blood draws and questionnaires. Before DNA extraction, blood samples from the prospective study were shipped at room temperature or frozen. V and J are trimmed by 4 bases and 3 bases, and the gene matches miss 8 bases of the junction. Inclusive of the bounding cysteine and phenylalanine, the CDR3 is 16 residues long. Only the CDR3 portion is preserved as DNA: 48 bases, with reading frame beginning at the first base. The germline V gene encodes CDR1 LGHNA and CDR2 YNFKEQ.

The TCR sequence derives from a man between 25 and 39 years old who had recovered from COVID-19. The V and J genes are TRBV4-2 and TRBJ2-7; the central 11 bases match TRBD1. Source material: PBMCs or T cells enriched from blood (not recorded which). The DNA sequence is TGTGCCAGCAGCCTAGCAACCGGGACAGGGGGCTACGAGCAGTACTTC. The translation is CASSLATGTGGYEQYF.